These 2 T cell receptor beta chains were sequenced from one sample in a study of blood T cell repertoires in COVID-19. This table comes from immunoSEQ multiplex PCR, and its TCRdb copy is limited to in-frame clones, with some not included. The data hold roughly 100,000 clones, with about nine tenths observed a single time. Specimen: peripheral blood. The source of these receptors is a man between 18 and 35 years old with acute or convalescent COVID-19.

The V gene is TRBV5-5, the J gene TRBJ1-1; D is ambiguous. V shed 5 bases and J shed 3 bases, with 11 bases lying between them. Germline CDR1 and CDR2: SGHKS and YYEKEE (reference sequence). The CDR3 has 13 residues. The chain's CDR3 is CASRLLIDTEAFF. The CDR3 DNA follows: TGTGCCAGCAGACTTTTAATTGACACTGAAGCTTTCTTT.

The chain links TRBV27 to TRBJ2-7; no definite D call. The CDR3 extends over 15 amino acids. The germline CDR1 and CDR2 sequences are MNHEY and SMNVEV (reference sequence). Trimming cost V 5 bases and J 0 bases, with 14 bases left between them. The DNA for the CDR3 is TGTGCCAGCAGTGTCGTGGGCAGTTCCTCCTACGAGCAGTACTTC. It translates to CASSVVGSSSYEQYF.